Listed below are T cell receptor beta chains from one sample, sequenced in a study of radiotherapy plus CTLA-4 blockade in lung cancer. Assay used: immunoSEQ multiplex PCR; TCRdb lists only in-frame clones, some missing. The sample lists over 80,000 clones, roughly four fifths occurring once. Sequencing was performed on peripheral blood, taken from a patient treated with radiotherapy plus ipilimumab. The source is a human donor with non-small cell lung cancer who had stable disease on radiotherapy plus ipilimumab. Both conserved end residues are part of each CDR3. D genes are given only for firm matches. Clone sizes are given selectively: once, few, many, or a class where the clone is expanded.

J gene: TRBJ2-3; D gene: TRBD2; V gene: TRBV27; clone size: -; CDR3 protein: CASSSGGNTIPDTQYF; CDR3 DNA: TGTGCCAGCAGTTCCGGGGGGAATACCATTCCAGATACGCAGTATTTT
J gene: TRBJ2-5; D gene: -; V gene: TRBV5-1; clone size: -; CDR3 protein: CASNWAQSQETQYF; CDR3 DNA: TGCGCCAGCAACTGGGCACAGAGTCAAGAGACCCAGTACTTC
J gene: TRBJ2-1; D gene: TRBD1; V gene: TRBV7-3; clone size: -; CDR3 protein: CASSFPNRGLAIEQFF; CDR3 DNA: TGTGCCAGCAGCTTCCCGAACAGGGGGTTGGCGATTGAGCAGTTCTTC
J gene: TRBJ2-3; D gene: -; V gene: TRBV10-2; clone size: few; CDR3 protein: CASSVTPTDTQYF; CDR3 DNA: TGCGCCAGCAGTGTTACGCCCACAGATACGCAGTATTTT
J gene: TRBJ2-1; D gene: -; V gene: TRBV5-1; clone size: -; CDR3 protein: CASSGTHDEQFF; CDR3 DNA: TGCGCCAGCAGCGGGACGCACGATGAGCAGTTCTTC
J gene: TRBJ2-3; D gene: -; V gene: TRBV28; clone size: -; CDR3 protein: CASSFTPTGYTDTQYF; CDR3 DNA: TGTGCCAGCAGTTTTACCCCGACAGGATATACAGATACGCAGTATTTT
J gene: TRBJ2-1; D gene: -; V gene: TRBV7-9; clone size: -; CDR3 protein: CASSYAGGLAGGEQFF; CDR3 DNA: TGTGCCAGCAGCTACGCCGGGGGGCTTGCCGGAGGTGAGCAGTTCTTC
J gene: TRBJ1-1; D gene: -; V gene: TRBV6-6; clone size: -; CDR3 protein: CASRRLSRETEAFF; CDR3 DNA: TGTGCCAGCCGCCGACTCTCCCGGGAGACTGAAGCTTTCTTT
J gene: TRBJ2-7; D gene: -; V gene: TRBV20-1; clone size: once; CDR3 protein: CSARPGSEQYF; CDR3 DNA: TGCAGTGCACGGCCAGGGTCCGAGCAGTACTTC
J gene: TRBJ2-2; D gene: TRBD1; V gene: TRBV13; clone size: -; CDR3 protein: CASNRGPGELFF; CDR3 DNA: TGTGCCAGCAACAGGGGACCCGGGGAGCTGTTTTTT
J gene: TRBJ2-3; D gene: TRBD2; V gene: TRBV9; clone size: -; CDR3 protein: CASAYSGGDTQYF; CDR3 DNA: TGTGCCAGCGCCTACAGCGGGGGAGATACGCAGTATTTT
J gene: TRBJ1-1; D gene: -; V gene: TRBV27; clone size: -; CDR3 protein: CASSSRENTEAFF; CDR3 DNA: TGTGCCAGCAGTTCCCGGGAAAACACTGAAGCTTTCTTT
J gene: TRBJ2-1; D gene: -; V gene: TRBV7-3; clone size: once; CDR3 protein: CASSFDRFSNEQFF; CDR3 DNA: TGTGCCAGCAGCTTCGACAGGTTTTCGAATGAGCAGTTCTTC
J gene: TRBJ2-7; D gene: -; V gene: TRBV2; clone size: once; CDR3 protein: CASSGLPSSYEQYF; CDR3 DNA: TGTGCCAGCAGTGGACTACCGAGCTCCTACGAGCAGTACTTC
J gene: TRBJ1-5; D gene: -; V gene: TRBV28; clone size: -; CDR3 protein: CASSSHSTLYSNQPQHF; CDR3 DNA: TGTGCCAGCAGCTCCCATTCGACACTCTATAGCAATCAGCCCCAGCATTTT
J gene: TRBJ1-5; D gene: -; V gene: TRBV20-1; clone size: -; CDR3 protein: CSVGDYQPQHF; CDR3 DNA: TGCAGTGTTGGGGACTATCAGCCCCAGCATTTT
J gene: TRBJ2-3; D gene: -; V gene: TRBV2; clone size: few; CDR3 protein: CASKLEGRGTDTQYF; CDR3 DNA: TGTGCCAGCAAGCTTGAGGGGAGGGGGACAGATACGCAGTATTTT
J gene: TRBJ2-7; D gene: TRBD1; V gene: TRBV9; clone size: -; CDR3 protein: CASSILGGSEQYF; CDR3 DNA: TGTGCCAGCAGCATTTTAGGGGGCAGCGAGCAGTACTTC
J gene: TRBJ2-7; D gene: TRBD1; V gene: TRBV7-2; clone size: -; CDR3 protein: CASSIGQGPYWEQYF; CDR3 DNA: TGTGCCAGCAGCATTGGACAGGGGCCATATTGGGAGCAATACTTC
J gene: TRBJ2-3; D gene: -; V gene: TRBV6-5; clone size: -; CDR3 protein: CASSYGGGRTDTQYF; CDR3 DNA: TGTGCCAGCAGTTACGGGGGGGGCCGCACAGATACGCAGTATTTT
J gene: TRBJ2-7; D gene: TRBD2; V gene: TRBV11-2; clone size: -; CDR3 protein: CASSLVGGLAGGLGEQYF; CDR3 DNA: TGTGCCAGCAGCTTAGTAGGAGGACTAGCGGGAGGGCTAGGTGAGCAGTACTTC
J gene: TRBJ1-2; D gene: -; V gene: TRBV6-1; clone size: -; CDR3 protein: CASSEAVANYGYTF; CDR3 DNA: TGTGCCAGCAGTGAAGCGGTCGCTAACTATGGCTACACCTTC
J gene: TRBJ2-7; D gene: TRBD2; V gene: TRBV6-1; clone size: -; CDR3 protein: CASTGTSYHEQYF; CDR3 DNA: TGTGCCAGCACCGGGACTAGCTACCACGAGCAGTACTTC
J gene: TRBJ2-1; D gene: -; V gene: TRBV5-1; clone size: -; CDR3 protein: CASSLVRGTSNEQFF; CDR3 DNA: TGCGCCAGCAGCTTGGTCCGGGGTACGTCTAATGAGCAGTTCTTC
J gene: TRBJ1-4; D gene: -; V gene: TRBV30; clone size: -; CDR3 protein: CAWKGNNEKLFF; CDR3 DNA: TGTGCCTGGAAAGGAAACAATGAAAAACTGTTTTTT
J gene: TRBJ2-5; D gene: TRBD2; V gene: TRBV9; clone size: -; CDR3 protein: CASSGSTPGLAASEGQETQYF; CDR3 DNA: TGTGCCAGCAGCGGCTCCACCCCGGGACTAGCGGCCTCTGAGGGCCAAGAGACCCAGTACTTC
J gene: TRBJ2-2; D gene: -; V gene: TRBV7-3; clone size: -; CDR3 protein: CASRATGAGELFF; CDR3 DNA: TGTGCCAGCAGGGCTACCGGGGCCGGGGAGCTGTTTTTT
J gene: TRBJ1-1; D gene: -; V gene: TRBV2; clone size: -; CDR3 protein: CASGGRKAFF; CDR3 DNA: TGTGCCAGCGGCGGGCGAAAAGCTTTCTTT
J gene: TRBJ1-1; D gene: -; V gene: TRBV19; clone size: -; CDR3 protein: CASSMTALNTEAFF; CDR3 DNA: TGTGCCAGTAGTATGACAGCCCTGAACACTGAAGCTTTCTTT
J gene: TRBJ1-5; D gene: -; V gene: TRBV6-1; clone size: -; CDR3 protein: CASSDELRQPDQPQHF; CDR3 DNA: TGTGCCAGCAGTGACGAGCTGCGGCAGCCCGATCAGCCCCAGCATTTT
J gene: TRBJ1-3; D gene: -; V gene: TRBV27; clone size: -; CDR3 protein: CASWGSSGNTIYF; CDR3 DNA: TGTGCCAGTTGGGGATCCTCTGGAAACACCATATATTTT
J gene: TRBJ1-2; D gene: -; V gene: TRBV9; clone size: -; CDR3 protein: CASSTFDRASTYGYTF; CDR3 DNA: TGTGCCAGCAGCACATTCGACCGCGCGTCAACCTATGGCTACACCTTC
J gene: TRBJ2-4; D gene: TRBD2; V gene: TRBV29-1; clone size: -; CDR3 protein: CSVLGGSKNIQYF; CDR3 DNA: TGCAGCGTTCTCGGGGGGTCCAAAAACATTCAGTACTTC
J gene: TRBJ2-7; D gene: -; V gene: TRBV4-2; clone size: -; CDR3 protein: CASSQDSGSYEQYF; CDR3 DNA: TGTGCCAGCAGCCAAGATTCGGGCTCCTACGAGCAGTACTTC
J gene: TRBJ2-5; D gene: TRBD2; V gene: TRBV9; clone size: -; CDR3 protein: CASSDLTSPKNQETQYF; CDR3 DNA: TGTGCCAGCAGTGACCTGACTAGCCCCAAAAACCAAGAGACCCAGTACTTC
J gene: TRBJ1-2; D gene: -; V gene: TRBV5-1; clone size: -; CDR3 protein: CASRPLPGSGGYTF; CDR3 DNA: TGCGCCAGCAGACCTCTCCCAGGGTCCGGAGGCTACACCTTC
J gene: TRBJ2-5; D gene: -; V gene: TRBV2; clone size: -; CDR3 protein: CASKYGRGIEETQYF; CDR3 DNA: TGTGCCAGCAAATATGGCAGGGGAATTGAAGAGACCCAGTACTTC
J gene: TRBJ2-2; D gene: TRBD1; V gene: TRBV28; clone size: -; CDR3 protein: CASSPDRGQRLFF; CDR3 DNA: TGTGCCAGCAGCCCCGACAGGGGGCAGAGACTGTTTTTT
J gene: TRBJ2-3; D gene: TRBD2; V gene: TRBV28; clone size: -; CDR3 protein: CASSPPGSGGVTTQYF; CDR3 DNA: TGTGCCAGCAGTCCCCCGGGTAGCGGGGGGGTTACTACGCAGTATTTT
J gene: TRBJ2-7; D gene: TRBD2; V gene: TRBV18; clone size: -; CDR3 protein: CASSPTSGTYEQYF; CDR3 DNA: TGTGCCAGCTCACCGACTAGCGGGACCTACGAGCAGTACTTC
J gene: TRBJ1-3; D gene: -; V gene: TRBV27; clone size: -; CDR3 protein: CASAPPGRSTIYF; CDR3 DNA: TGTGCCAGCGCGCCCCCCGGGAGGTCCACCATATATTTT
J gene: TRBJ1-5; D gene: -; V gene: TRBV11-2; clone size: -; CDR3 protein: CASSSRVSGSNQPQHF; CDR3 DNA: TGTGCCAGCAGCTCCCGGGTGTCTGGGAGCAATCAGCCCCAGCATTTT
J gene: TRBJ2-2; D gene: -; V gene: TRBV7-6; clone size: -; CDR3 protein: CASSLEANTGELFF; CDR3 DNA: TGTGCCAGCAGCTTAGAGGCGAACACCGGGGAGCTGTTTTTT
J gene: TRBJ1-1; D gene: -; V gene: TRBV5-1; clone size: -; CDR3 protein: CASSLVAGTLNTEAFF; CDR3 DNA: TGCGCCAGCAGCTTGGTGGCAGGGACCTTGAACACTGAAGCTTTCTTT
J gene: TRBJ2-2; D gene: TRBD1; V gene: TRBV19; clone size: -; CDR3 protein: CASRPGQGANTGELFF; CDR3 DNA: TGTGCCAGTAGGCCAGGACAGGGGGCTAACACCGGGGAGCTGTTTTTT
J gene: TRBJ1-4; D gene: -; V gene: TRBV7-9; clone size: -; CDR3 protein: CASSLGRTVNEKLFF; CDR3 DNA: TGTGCCAGCAGCTTAGGAAGGACAGTTAATGAAAAACTGTTTTTT
J gene: TRBJ2-5; D gene: TRBD2; V gene: TRBV14; clone size: -; CDR3 protein: CASSQALAGRETQYF; CDR3 DNA: TGTGCCAGCAGCCAAGCCCTAGCGGGAAGAGAGACCCAGTACTTC
J gene: TRBJ2-7; D gene: -; V gene: TRBV10-3; clone size: -; CDR3 protein: CAISDRGTYEQYF; CDR3 DNA: TGTGCCATCAGTGACCGAGGAACCTACGAGCAGTACTTC
J gene: TRBJ1-6; D gene: -; V gene: TRBV10-3; clone size: -; CDR3 protein: CAISEGVGGAVGDSPLHF; CDR3 DNA: TGTGCCATCAGTGAGGGGGTGGGGGGCGCGGTCGGTGATTCACCCCTCCACTTT
J gene: TRBJ2-7; D gene: -; V gene: TRBV11-2; clone size: -; CDR3 protein: CASRLLRGRESYEQYF; CDR3 DNA: TGTGCCAGCAGGTTACTTAGAGGACGGGAATCTTACGAGCAGTACTTC
J gene: TRBJ2-7; D gene: TRBD2; V gene: TRBV30; clone size: once; CDR3 protein: CAWKAAGGPYYEQYF; CDR3 DNA: TGTGCCTGGAAGGCAGCGGGGGGGCCGTATTACGAGCAGTACTTC
J gene: TRBJ2-7; D gene: -; V gene: TRBV27; clone size: -; CDR3 protein: CASRRGGSSSYEQYF; CDR3 DNA: TGTGCCAGCCGGAGGGGGGGGTCGAGCTCCTACGAGCAGTACTTC
J gene: TRBJ2-3; D gene: -; V gene: TRBV5-3; clone size: -; CDR3 protein: CARSLYGSCTDTQYF; CDR3 DNA: TGTGCCAGAAGCTTGTATGGGAGCTGCACAGATACGCAGTATTTT
J gene: TRBJ1-1; D gene: TRBD1; V gene: TRBV18; clone size: -; CDR3 protein: CATGTGSNTEAFF; CDR3 DNA: TGTGCCACGGGGACAGGGAGTAACACTGAAGCTTTCTTT
J gene: TRBJ2-3; D gene: -; V gene: TRBV5-1; clone size: -; CDR3 protein: CASSSGLDSDTQYF; CDR3 DNA: TGCGCCAGCAGCTCAGGGCTTGACTCAGATACGCAGTATTTT
J gene: TRBJ1-5; D gene: -; V gene: TRBV2; clone size: few; CDR3 protein: CATQPTVSNQPQHF; CDR3 DNA: TGTGCCACCCAACCGACAGTTAGCAATCAGCCCCAGCATTTT
J gene: TRBJ2-1; D gene: -; V gene: TRBV7-8; clone size: -; CDR3 protein: CASSMTGPYNEQFF; CDR3 DNA: TGTGCCAGCAGTATGACAGGCCCCTACAATGAGCAGTTCTTC
J gene: TRBJ1-1; D gene: -; V gene: TRBV19; clone size: -; CDR3 protein: CASSTGGNTEAFF; CDR3 DNA: TGTGCCAGTAGTACAGGAGGGAACACTGAAGCTTTCTTT